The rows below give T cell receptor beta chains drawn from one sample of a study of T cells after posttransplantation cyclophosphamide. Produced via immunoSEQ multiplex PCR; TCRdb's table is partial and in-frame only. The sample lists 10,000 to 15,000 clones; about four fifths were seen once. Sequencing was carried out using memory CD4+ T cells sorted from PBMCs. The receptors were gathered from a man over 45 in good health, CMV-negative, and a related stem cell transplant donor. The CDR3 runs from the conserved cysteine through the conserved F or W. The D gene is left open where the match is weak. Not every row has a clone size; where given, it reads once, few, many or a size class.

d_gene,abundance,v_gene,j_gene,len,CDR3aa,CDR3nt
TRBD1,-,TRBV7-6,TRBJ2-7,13,CASSRDRGYEQYF,TGTGCCAGCAGCCGGGACAGGGGCTACGAGCAGTACTTC
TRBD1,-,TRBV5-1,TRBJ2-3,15,CASSLARQGGDTQYF,TGCGCCAGCAGCTTGGCGAGACAGGGTGGTGATACGCAGTATTTT
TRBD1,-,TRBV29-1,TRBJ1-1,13,CSGKQGASTEAFF,TGCAGCGGGAAACAGGGGGCGAGCACTGAAGCTTTCTTT
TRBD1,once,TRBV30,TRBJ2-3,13,CAWDRGDTDTQYF,TGTGCCTGGGACAGGGGAGACACAGATACGCAGTATTTT
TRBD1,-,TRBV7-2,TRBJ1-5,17,CASSLVVGGQGNQPQHF,TGTGCCAGCAGCTTAGTAGTGGGGGGACAGGGTAATCAGCCCCAGCATTTT
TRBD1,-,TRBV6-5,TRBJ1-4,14,CATGDDRVGGKLFF,TGTGCCACCGGGGATGACAGGGTAGGGGGAAAACTGTTTTTT
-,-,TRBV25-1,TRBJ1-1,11,CASSDTTGAFF,TGTGCCAGCAGTGACACCACGGGAGCTTTCTTT
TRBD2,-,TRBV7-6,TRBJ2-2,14,CASRGGGVTGELFF,TGTGCCAGCCGTGGCGGGGGGGTCACCGGGGAGCTGTTTTTT
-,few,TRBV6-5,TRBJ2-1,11,CASRAFGEQFF,TGTGCCAGCAGGGCCTTCGGGGAGCAGTTCTTC
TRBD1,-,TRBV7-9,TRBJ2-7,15,CASSRRGQGAFEQYF,TGTGCCAGCAGCCGTAGGGGACAGGGGGCTTTCGAGCAGTACTTC
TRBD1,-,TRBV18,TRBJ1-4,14,CASSPDRKAEKLFF,TGTGCCAGCTCACCGGACAGGAAGGCTGAAAAACTGTTTTTT
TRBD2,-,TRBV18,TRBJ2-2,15,CASSPGLDGTGELFF,TGTGCCAGCTCACCGGGACTAGACGGCACCGGGGAGCTGTTTTTT
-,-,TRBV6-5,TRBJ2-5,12,CASSGTWETQYF,TGTGCCAGCAGTGGGACTTGGGAGACCCAGTACTTC
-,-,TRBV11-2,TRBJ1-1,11,CASSYHSEAFF,TGTGCCAGCAGCTACCACAGCGAAGCTTTCTTT
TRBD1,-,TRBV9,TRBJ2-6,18,CASRDPGTGRSGANVLTF,TGTGCCAGTAGAGACCCCGGGACAGGGCGATCTGGGGCCAACGTCCTGACTTTC
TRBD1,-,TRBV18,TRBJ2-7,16,CASSRLQGARAYEQYF,TGTGCCAGCTCACGCCTTCAGGGGGCGCGGGCCTACGAGCAGTACTTC
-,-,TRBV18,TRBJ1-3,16,CASSPYDSSSGNTIYF,TGTGCCAGCTCACCCTACGACTCCAGCTCTGGAAACACCATATATTTT
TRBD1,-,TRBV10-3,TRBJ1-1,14,CAISGTGGLSEAFF,TGTGCCATCAGTGGGACAGGGGGCTTGTCTGAAGCTTTCTTT
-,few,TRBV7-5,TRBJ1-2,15,CARSSLQGKHYGYTF,TGTGCCAGAAGCTCATTACAGGGGAAGCACTATGGCTACACCTTC
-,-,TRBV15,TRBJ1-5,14,CATAAGGAYQPQHF,TGTGCCACCGCCGCTGGGGGGGCTTATCAGCCCCAGCATTTT
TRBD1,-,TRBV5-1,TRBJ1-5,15,CASSSGTADNQPQHF,TGCGCCAGCAGCTCTGGGACAGCGGATAATCAGCCCCAGCATTTT
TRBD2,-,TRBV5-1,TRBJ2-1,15,CASSSGLADNNEQFF,TGCGCCAGCAGCTCGGGACTAGCGGATAACAATGAGCAGTTCTTC
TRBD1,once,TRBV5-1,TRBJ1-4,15,CASSLRDSDNEKLFF,TGCGCCAGCAGCTTGAGGGACAGTGATAATGAAAAACTGTTTTTT
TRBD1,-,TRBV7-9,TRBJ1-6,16,CASSLVGGQGSSPLHF,TGTGCCAGCAGCTTAGTAGGGGGACAGGGGAGTTCACCCCTCCACTTT
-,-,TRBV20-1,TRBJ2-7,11,CSASPLNEQYF,TGCAGTGCTTCCCCTCTAAACGAGCAGTACTTC
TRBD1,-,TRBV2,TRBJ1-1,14,CASIERQGRPEAFF,TGTGCCAGCATAGAAAGACAGGGGAGGCCTGAAGCTTTCTTT
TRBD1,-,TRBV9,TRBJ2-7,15,CASSVGRTGLYEQYF,TGTGCCAGCAGCGTAGGGAGGACAGGGCTCTACGAGCAGTACTTC
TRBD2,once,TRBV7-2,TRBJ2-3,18,CASSFRVWRGVSTDTQYF,TGTGCCAGCAGCTTTCGGGTGTGGCGGGGGGTCAGCACAGATACGCAGTATTTT
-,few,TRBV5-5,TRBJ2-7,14,CASSLTVRNYEQYF,TGTGCCAGCAGCTTAACGGTCAGGAACTACGAGCAGTACTTC
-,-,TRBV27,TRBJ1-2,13,CASRSGQTYGYTF,TGTGCCAGCAGAAGTGGACAAACCTATGGCTACACCTTC
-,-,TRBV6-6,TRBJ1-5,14,CASSYQGSNQPQHF,TGTGCCAGCAGTTACCAGGGGAGCAATCAGCCCCAGCATTTT
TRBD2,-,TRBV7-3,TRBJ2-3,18,CASSFVPLAGGAEDTQYF,TGTGCCAGCAGCTTCGTACCGCTAGCGGGAGGGGCGGAAGATACGCAGTATTTT
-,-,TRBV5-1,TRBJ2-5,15,CASSLGQGRYETQYF,TGCGCCAGCAGCTTGGGGCAGGGGCGTTACGAGACCCAGTACTTC
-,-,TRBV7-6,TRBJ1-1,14,CASSPGHPNTEAFF,TGTGCCAGCAGCCCGGGACATCCGAACACTGAAGCTTTCTTT
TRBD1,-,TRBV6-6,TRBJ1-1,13,CASIFNRGQEAFF,TGTGCCAGCATTTTCAACAGGGGACAAGAAGCTTTCTTT
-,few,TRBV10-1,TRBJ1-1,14,CASSEPGEDTEAFF,TGCGCCAGCAGTGAACCCGGGGAGGATACTGAAGCTTTCTTT
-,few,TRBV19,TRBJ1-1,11,CASSIAAAAFF,TGTGCCAGTAGTATAGCAGCGGCAGCTTTCTTT
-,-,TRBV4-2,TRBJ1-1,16,CASSHQQGRENTEAFF,TGTGCCAGCAGCCACCAACAGGGTAGGGAGAACACTGAAGCTTTCTTT
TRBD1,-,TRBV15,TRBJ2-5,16,CATSHRTGMIIETQYF,TGTGCCACCAGCCACCGGACAGGGATGATAATTGAGACCCAGTACTTC
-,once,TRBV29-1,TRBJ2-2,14,CSVGLTANTGELFF,TGCAGCGTCGGACTGACCGCGAACACCGGGGAGCTGTTTTTT
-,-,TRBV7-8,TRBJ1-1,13,CASSLSRDTEAFF,TGTGCCAGCAGCCTCAGCCGGGACACTGAAGCTTTCTTT
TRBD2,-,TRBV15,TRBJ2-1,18,CATSRDLEGAGTYNEQFF,TGTGCCACCAGCAGAGATCTCGAAGGAGCGGGAACCTACAATGAGCAGTTCTTC
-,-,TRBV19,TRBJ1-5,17,CASSISQSRGSNQPQHF,TGTGCCAGTAGTATCAGCCAAAGCAGGGGTAGCAATCAGCCCCAGCATTTT
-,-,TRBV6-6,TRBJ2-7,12,CASGRGAGEQYF,TGTGCCAGCGGACGGGGGGCTGGAGAGCAGTACTTC